This T cell receptor beta chain was sequenced for a study of shared clonotypes between healthy human individuals. About the study: The cohort comprised a couple of women and a few men. Their ages spanned 18 to 49 years.

As to this clone: The antigen is undetermined.

Sequencing used immunoSEQ multiplex PCR; TCRdb keeps in-frame clones, though not all of them. The sample lists about 980,000 clones, approximately 80% occurring once. Whole-study findings and limits: Naive subsets, compared against memory subsets, generally had larger estimated richness values.

The donor population consisted of healthy HIV-negative adults with no recent acute infections or vaccinations. The germline V gene encodes CDR1 MDHEN and CDR2 SYDVKM. The CDR3 is made up of 14 amino acids. The ends were cut back, 3 bases at V and 7 bases at J, with 10 bases in the middle. This chain connects TRBV28 to TRBJ1-6; weak D call: TRBD1 (5 bases). This clonotype originated in a man in his late teens or twenties in good health. The specimen sequenced was memory CD4+ T cells sorted from blood. This sample's subset: CD45RA-negative fraction. The CDR3 nucleotides read TGTGCCAGCAGTTTTGGTCAGGGAAATTCACCCCTCCACTTT. Translated: CASSFGQGNSPLHF.